This T cell receptor beta chain originates from a study of cytomegalovirus exposure and HLA in healthy donors. Study findings and constraints: CMV serostatus alone was available as immune exposure information. The authors later linked a missense DCLRE1C variant to TCR beta V- and J-gene trimming. Within the data, a cluster of highly shared sequence variants was likely a sequencing artifact. A prior analysis recorded that most TCR beta V segments were productive about 90% or about 30% of the time.

The germline V gene encodes CDR1 SGHRS and CDR2 YFSETQ. The CDR3 length is 15 residues. The ends were cut back, 1 base at V and 6 bases at J, with 17 bases in the middle. Of note for this clone: The antigen is not known.

The PCR was carried out with 60 Vbeta primers and 13 Jbeta primers. Produced via immunoSEQ multiplex PCR; TCRdb's table is partial and in-frame only. The profile shows roughly 140,000 clones, about 75% of them singletons. The receptor's source is a woman aged 30 to 39 in good health and CMV-seronegative. The material sequenced was PBMCs. The chain employs TRBV5-1 and TRBJ2-7; TRBD2 is a possible D gene (5 bases). The CDR3 sequence is CASSLTRTPSTEQYF. For the CDR3, the DNA is TGCGCCAGCAGCTTGACCCGGACTCCCTCCACCGAGCAGTACTTC. The full variable domain, its missing parts supplied by reference TRBV5-1 and TRBJ2-7, is KAGVTQTPRYLIKTRGQQVTLSCSPISGHRSVSWYQQTPGQGLQFLFEYFSETQRNKGNFPGRFSGRQFSNSRSEMNVSTLELGDSALYLCASSLTRTPSTEQYFGPGTRLTVT.